The rows below give T cell receptor beta chains drawn from one sample of a study of early T cells in non-severe SARS-CoV-2 infection. Each CDR3 protein is one row after TCRdb ran MiXCR on the 5' RACE reads. The sample gives 30,000 or so distinct CDR3 sequences, around 4% of which show up once; 8.2% is in the top ten. The sample consisted of whole blood. These receptors originate from an adult who was a healthcare worker with PCR-confirmed SARS-CoV-2 infection or an uninfected control (not recorded which). Each CDR3 is given with its conserved first and last residue. Each record gives: V gene, clone size, D gene, J gene, CDR3 protein, CDR3 DNA. A D gene is named only where the DNA matches it firmly. Part of the rows lack a size; the others show once, few, many or a class for expanded clones.

TRBV18	many	.	TRBJ2-5	CASSPGAYQETQYF	TGTGCCAGCTCACCCGGGGCTTATCAAGAGACCCAGTACTTC
TRBV2	few	.	TRBJ2-7	CASRKGHPSYEQYF	TGTGCCAGCAGGAAGGGACATCCCTCCTACGAGCAGTACTTC
TRBV7-2	many	.	TRBJ1-2	CASSLARTTWYGYTF	TGTGCCAGCAGCTTAGCCCGGACTACTTGGTATGGCTACACCTTC
TRBV9	medium-sized	TRBD1	TRBJ2-3	CASSDVGTAITDTQYF	TGTGCCAGCAGCGATGTTGGGACAGCCATCACAGATACGCAGTATTTT
TRBV6-1	many	TRBD2	TRBJ2-2	CASSNPSGGWTGELFF	TGTGCCAGCAGTAACCCTAGCGGGGGCTGGACCGGGGAGCTGTTTTTT
TRBV24-1	many	TRBD1	TRBJ1-1	CATPTTRDSGEAFF	TGTGCCACCCCTACAACTCGGGACAGCGGTGAAGCTTTCTTT
TRBV30	many	.	TRBJ2-4	CAWGSPRMYF	TGTGCCTGGGGGAGCCCCAGAATGTACTTC
TRBV6-5	.	.	TRBJ2-1	CASSGGRYNEQFF	TGTGCCAGCAGCGGGGGACGATACAATGAGCAGTTCTTC
TRBV7-2	many	TRBD1	TRBJ2-7	CASSRGQGREQYF	TGTGCCAGCAGCCGTGGACAGGGGAGAGAGCAGTACTTC
TRBV29-1	.	TRBD1	TRBJ2-1	CSVDGTVSSQFF	TGCAGCGTGGACGGGACAGTTTCCTCCCAGTTCTTC
TRBV20-1	few	TRBD1	TRBJ1-6	CSARDFNRTGVSPLHF	TGCAGTGCTAGAGACTTTAATCGGACAGGGGTTTCACCCCTCCACTTT
TRBV6-2/TRBV6-3	many	.	TRBJ1-2	CASRGQGYGYTF	TGTGCCAGCAGGGGGCAGGGCTATGGCTACACCTTC
TRBV7-2	many	.	TRBJ1-3	CASSAKGGVSGNTIYF	TGTGCCAGCAGTGCCAAAGGGGGGGTCTCTGGAAACACCATATATTTT
TRBV29-1	few	.	TRBJ2-7	CSALTGTPYEQYF	TGCAGCGCATTGACAGGAACCCCCTACGAGCAGTACTTC
TRBV7-8	many	.	TRBJ1-2	CASSSAGNYGYTF	TGTGCCAGCAGCTCGGCAGGGAACTATGGCTACACCTTC
TRBV7-9	many	.	TRBJ2-1	CASSFRAADEQFF	TGTGCCAGCAGCTTCAGAGCGGCCGATGAGCAGTTCTTC
TRBV6-2/TRBV6-3	many	.	TRBJ1-2	CASSLRGENYGYTF	TGTGCCAGCAGCCTCCGCGGGGAGAACTATGGCTACACCTTC
TRBV13	many	TRBD2	TRBJ2-1	CASSLRAGGPSEQFF	TGTGCCAGCAGCTTAAGAGCGGGAGGGCCCAGTGAGCAGTTCTTC
TRBV27	many	TRBD2	TRBJ2-3	CASSLSTGGTSRGITDTQYF	TGTGCCAGCAGTTTATCGACTGGTGGGACTAGCCGTGGGATCACAGATACGCAGTATTTT
TRBV13	many	TRBD1	TRBJ2-7	CASSPGQGAPYF	TGTGCCAGCAGCCCGGGACAGGGGGCTCCGTACTTC
TRBV14	many	.	TRBJ1-1	CASSHPGARTEAFF	TGTGCCAGCAGCCACCCAGGGGCTCGCACTGAAGCTTTCTTT
TRBV29-1	many	.	TRBJ2-2	CSVERENGELFF	TGCAGCGTTGAGAGGGAGAACGGGGAGCTGTTTTTT
TRBV4-2	many	TRBD2	TRBJ2-5	CASSQDLGSGAAAQYF	TGTGCCAGCAGCCAAGATCTGGGTAGCGGGGCCGCGGCCCAGTACTTC
TRBV7-6	many	.	TRBJ2-5	CASSRQGTLEETQYF	TGTGCCAGCAGCCGCCAAGGTACTCTGGAAGAGACCCAGTACTTC
TRBV27	.	.	TRBJ2-1	CASSKRGVSSYNEQFF	TGTGCCAGCAGTAAGCGAGGGGTTAGCTCCTACAATGAGCAGTTCTTC
TRBV27	many	.	TRBJ2-3	CASSLLGSDTQYF	TGTGCCAGCAGTTTATTGGGGTCAGATACGCAGTATTTT
TRBV10-3	many	.	TRBJ1-1	CAISELQANTEAFF	TGTGCCATCAGTGAACTACAGGCGAACACTGAAGCTTTCTTT
TRBV5-1	many	.	TRBJ2-3	CASSLSGVTDTQYF	TGCGCCAGCAGCTTGAGCGGAGTCACAGATACGCAGTATTTT
TRBV24-1	.	TRBD2	TRBJ2-5	CATRKGLAEETQYF	TGTGCCACCAGGAAAGGACTAGCGGAAGAGACCCAGTACTTC
TRBV28	many	TRBD1	TRBJ1-6	CASGGGTATNSPLHF	TGTGCCAGCGGGGGCGGGACAGCCACTAATTCACCCCTCCACTTT
TRBV10-3	many	.	TRBJ1-4	CAISPGREKLFF	TGTGCCATCAGTCCGGGGAGAGAAAAACTGTTTTTT
TRBV5-4	few	.	TRBJ2-7	CASSSGPIIYEQYF	TGTGCCAGCAGCTCGGGACCGATAATCTACGAGCAGTACTTC
TRBV18	few	.	TRBJ2-3	CASSPLAEGGAQYF	TGTGCCAGCTCACCACTGGCGGAGGGAGGTGCGCAGTATTTT
TRBV24-1	many	.	TRBJ2-1	CATSGRRYNEQFF	TGTGCCACCAGTGGGAGAAGGTACAATGAGCAGTTCTTC
TRBV19	many	TRBD1	TRBJ2-1	CATNAPRGYNEQFF	TGTGCCACCAACGCCCCCAGGGGGTACAATGAGCAGTTCTTC
TRBV5-1	many	TRBD1	TRBJ2-3	CASSLYSKGATDTQYF	TGCGCCAGCAGCTTGTACAGCAAGGGGGCCACAGATACGCAGTATTTT
TRBV12-3/TRBV12-4	many	TRBD1	TRBJ2-6	CASSRYRTGSGGANVLTF	TGTGCCAGCAGCCGGTACAGGACAGGGTCGGGAGGGGCCAACGTCCTGACTTTC
TRBV7-2	many	.	TRBJ2-1	CASSLERGRQTSDEQFF	TGTGCCAGCAGCTTAGAAAGGGGCAGGCAAACATCCGATGAGCAGTTCTTC
TRBV7-2	many	TRBD1	TRBJ2-5	CASSLEGAYQETQYF	TGTGCCAGCAGCTTAGAGGGGGCGTACCAAGAGACCCAGTACTTC
TRBV9	few	.	TRBJ2-2	CASSAGQGLNTGELFF	TGTGCCAGCAGCGCAGGGCAGGGACTGAACACCGGGGAGCTGTTTTTT
TRBV11-1	few	.	TRBJ2-7	CASSVGTAYEQYF	TGTGCCAGCAGCGTCGGGACGGCCTACGAGCAGTACTTC
TRBV7-6	many	.	TRBJ2-1	CASSSELRGASDEQFF	TGTGCCAGCAGCTCTGAATTACGGGGGGCCAGTGATGAGCAGTTCTTC
TRBV19	many	.	TRBJ2-3	CASSTMGAGTDTQYF	TGTGCCAGTAGTACGATGGGGGCAGGCACAGATACGCAGTATTTT
TRBV12-3/TRBV12-4	.	.	TRBJ1-6	CASSQNSPLHF	TGTGCCAGCAGTCAAAATTCACCCCTCCACTTT
TRBV15	medium-sized	.	TRBJ2-6	CATSRDSGSGANVLTF	TGTGCCACCAGCAGAGACTCCGGGTCTGGGGCCAACGTCCTGACTTTC
TRBV4-2	many	TRBD1	TRBJ2-6	CASSQVAGGSGANVLTF	TGTGCCAGCAGCCAAGTTGCAGGGGGCTCTGGGGCCAACGTCCTGACTTTC
TRBV11-2	many	.	TRBJ1-1	CASSLLGGNTEAFF	TGTGCCAGCAGCTTATTAGGGGGGAACACTGAAGCTTTCTTT
TRBV2	few	.	TRBJ2-3	CASSGSSDGTQYF	TGTGCCAGCAGTGGCTCTAGTGACGGTACGCAGTATTTT
TRBV24-1	many	.	TRBJ1-2	CATSGTQVGYGYTF	TGTGCCACGTCGGGGACGCAGGTTGGGTATGGCTACACCTTC
TRBV11-2	many	.	TRBJ2-1	CASRVAYPEEQFF	TGTGCCAGCAGAGTAGCATACCCGGAGGAGCAGTTCTTC
TRBV12-3/TRBV12-4	few	TRBD2	TRBJ2-1	CASSRTTQAGGPNNEQFF	TGTGCCAGCAGTCGCACAACCCAGGCGGGGGGCCCCAACAATGAGCAGTTCTTC
TRBV6-1	many	.	TRBJ1-1	CASTQGSNTEAFF	TGTGCCAGCACACAGGGATCGAACACTGAAGCTTTCTTT